This TCR beta chain was recovered during a study of blood T cell repertoires in COVID-19. The Seattle patients joined while their infection was active and were tracked longitudinally afterward. Produced via immunoSEQ multiplex PCR; TCRdb's table is partial and in-frame only. This sample yields hundreds of thousands of clones, of which over 70% are seen a single time; nearly 6.5% belongs to the top ten. CDR3 length: 14 amino acids. From germline, CDR1 is SGHRS and CDR2 YFSETQ. Trimming shortened V by 6 bases and J by 4 bases, and 14 bases separated the two germline ends. This TCR was recovered from a woman between 45 and 60 years old with COVID-19, enrolled during active disease. The specimen was peripheral blood. The chain combines TRBV5-1 with TRBJ2-1; tentative D call: TRBD2 (7 bases). The CDR3 DNA follows: TGCGCCAGCATGGGGGGGGCCATGTACAATGAGCAGTTCTTC. Protein product: CASMGGAMYNEQFF.